These T cell receptor beta chains were read from a single sample in a study of OX40 agonist ivuxolimab in advanced cancers. This table comes from immunoSEQ multiplex PCR, and its TCRdb copy is limited to in-frame clones, with some not included. Of tens of thousands of clones in the sample, 80% to 90% were seen once. The specimen was CD4+ or CD8+ T cells sorted from blood, collected in a trial of the OX40 agonist ivuxolimab. Receptors were obtained from an adult with an advanced solid tumor such as melanoma, head and neck, liver or kidney cancer. The CDR3 runs from the conserved cysteine through the conserved F or W. The D gene is left open where the match is weak. Some rows have no size entry. The others give once, few or many, or a class for an expanded clone.

v_gene	j_gene	abundance	d_gene	CDR3aa	CDR3nt
TRBV7-9	TRBJ1-2	few	-	CASSLAEGPNYGYTF	TGTGCCAGCAGCTTAGCGGAGGGGCCCAACTATGGCTACACCTTC
TRBV5-4	TRBJ2-7	-	-	CASSFDSSPLYEQYF	TGTGCCAGCAGCTTCGACAGTTCCCCCCTATACGAGCAGTACTTC
TRBV7-2	TRBJ1-6	medium-sized	-	CASSFIQVSLSPLHF	TGTGCCAGCAGCTTCATACAGGTCTCGCTCTCACCCCTCCACTTT
TRBV9	TRBJ2-2	-	-	CASSVGFSGLNTGELFF	TGTGCCAGCAGCGTAGGCTTTAGCGGACTGAACACCGGGGAGCTGTTTTTT
TRBV14	TRBJ2-7	-	-	CASSLGRGLSYEQYF	TGTGCCAGCAGCCTAGGGCGAGGTTTGTCCTACGAGCAGTACTTC
TRBV7-3	TRBJ1-1	-	TRBD1	CASSLTSRGRESEAFF	TGTGCCAGCAGCTTAACGTCAAGGGGGCGAGAGTCTGAAGCTTTCTTT
TRBV7-2	TRBJ2-1	-	TRBD2	CASSFGLAGEQFF	TGTGCCAGCAGCTTTGGACTAGCGGGAGAGCAGTTCTTC
TRBV6-5	TRBJ1-6	once	TRBD1	CASSGQVGSPLHF	TGTGCCAGCAGTGGACAGGTTGGTTCACCCCTCCACTTT
TRBV10-3	TRBJ2-7	once	-	CAISESGAGAMREQYF	TGTGCCATCAGTGAGTCGGGGGCAGGGGCTATGAGGGAGCAGTACTTC
TRBV27	TRBJ2-3	few	-	CASSLLASTDTQYF	TGTGCCAGCAGTCTTTTGGCCTCCACAGATACGCAGTATTTT
TRBV7-9	TRBJ1-1	few	-	CASSLTVNTEAFF	TGTGCCAGCAGCCTTACAGTGAACACTGAAGCTTTCTTT
TRBV18	TRBJ2-1	-	-	CASSPPQSSYNEQFF	TGTGCCAGCTCACCCCCCCAGAGCTCCTACAATGAGCAGTTCTTC
TRBV11-2	TRBJ1-4	-	-	CASSLGDTSNEKLFF	TGTGCCAGCAGCTTGGGGGACACGAGCAATGAAAAACTGTTTTTT
TRBV4-3	TRBJ1-3	-	-	CASSQEGKSGNTIYF	TGCGCCAGCAGCCAAGAAGGGAAATCAGGAAACACCATATATTTT
TRBV27	TRBJ2-6	-	TRBD1	CASSQSAGGAGANVLTF	TGTGCCAGCAGTCAATCCGCAGGGGGAGCTGGGGCCAACGTCCTGACTTTC
TRBV5-1	TRBJ1-1	-	-	CASSLTTIENTEAFF	TGCGCCAGCAGCTTGACGACCATAGAGAACACTGAAGCTTTCTTT
TRBV11-2	TRBJ1-4	-	-	CASSSLTRQGKLFF	TGTGCCAGCAGCTCCCTCACGCGGCAGGGAAAACTGTTTTTT
TRBV5-1	TRBJ2-6	-	-	CASSRTIVSGANVLTF	TGCGCCAGCAGCCGAACCATAGTCTCTGGGGCCAACGTCCTGACTTTC
TRBV5-4	TRBJ2-3	few	TRBD2	CASSLRSSGTSTDTQYF	TGTGCCAGCAGCTTGAGGTCTAGCGGGACTAGCACAGATACGCAGTATTTT
TRBV11-1	TRBJ1-5	-	-	CASSTSNQPQHF	TGTGCCAGCAGCACAAGCAATCAGCCCCAGCATTTT
TRBV5-1	TRBJ2-5	-	-	CASSLEGGETQYF	TGCGCCAGCAGCTTGGAAGGGGGAGAGACCCAGTACTTC
TRBV4-3	TRBJ2-3	-	TRBD2	CASSQRSGGKADTQYF	TGCGCCAGCAGCCAAAGAAGCGGGGGGAAGGCAGATACGCAGTATTTT
TRBV10-3	TRBJ1-2	few	-	CAISEVYGYTF	TGTGCCATCAGTGAAGTCTATGGCTACACCTTC
TRBV5-1	TRBJ1-1	few	TRBD1	CASSGGQGSTEAFF	TGCGCCAGCAGCGGGGGACAGGGGAGCACTGAAGCTTTCTTT
TRBV7-9	TRBJ1-3	-	-	CASSGVPSGNTIYF	TGTGCCAGCTCAGGTGTCCCCTCTGGAAACACCATATATTTT
TRBV5-4	TRBJ1-2	-	-	CASSLATGSGYGYTF	TGTGCCAGCAGCTTGGCCACAGGGTCGGGCTATGGCTACACCTTC
TRBV20-1	TRBJ1-6	-	-	CSARDRGPLHF	TGCAGTGCTAGAGACCGGGGTCCCCTCCACTTT
TRBV5-1	TRBJ2-5	-	-	CATARALFETQYF	TGCGCCACAGCCAGGGCCCTCTTCGAGACCCAGTACTTC
TRBV2	TRBJ1-5	once	-	CASNYNRDPNQPQHF	TGTGCCAGCAATTACAACCGGGACCCCAATCAGCCCCAGCATTTT
TRBV14	TRBJ2-5	-	TRBD2	CASSLSAGRTQYF	TGTGCCAGCAGCCTTTCAGCGGGGCGGACCCAGTACTTC
TRBV2	TRBJ1-1	once	-	CASSVPSGGTEAFF	TGTGCCAGCAGCGTACCCTCGGGGGGCACTGAAGCTTTCTTT
TRBV6-1	TRBJ2-1	-	-	CASMAAVSYNEQFF	TGTGCCAGCATGGCGGCAGTTTCCTACAATGAGCAGTTCTTC
TRBV6-1	TRBJ1-2	few	-	CASGGLGYTF	TGTGCCAGCGGGGGGCTTGGCTACACCTTC
TRBV5-1	TRBJ2-7	-	-	CASSLSTGNTYEQYF	TGCGCCAGCAGCTTGAGTACGGGAAATACCTACGAGCAGTACTTC
TRBV27	TRBJ1-2	-	TRBD1	CASRMFQGEGYTF	TGTGCCAGCAGGATGTTTCAGGGGGAGGGCTACACCTTC
TRBV5-8	TRBJ2-5	-	-	CASNKRAQETQYF	TGTGCCAGCAACAAGCGGGCTCAAGAGACCCAGTACTTC
TRBV9	TRBJ1-3	-	-	CASSTQIPGNTIYF	TGTGCCAGCAGCACACAGATTCCCGGAAACACCATATATTTT
TRBV2	TRBJ1-5	-	-	CASSDGAVYNQPQHF	TGTGCCAGCAGTGACGGGGCTGTTTACAATCAGCCCCAGCATTTT
TRBV14	TRBJ1-1	-	-	CASSQDLDGTEAFF	TGTGCCAGCAGCCAAGATTTGGACGGCACTGAAGCTTTCTTT
TRBV18	TRBJ2-3	-	-	CASSPGRIDTQYF	TGTGCCAGCTCACCCGGTCGGATAGATACGCAGTATTTT
TRBV5-1	TRBJ1-6	once	-	CASSLSTEGSSPLHF	TGCGCCAGCAGCTTGTCTACTGAGGGTAGTTCACCCCTCCACTTT
TRBV27	TRBJ2-3	-	-	CASSFYRDITDTQYF	TGTGCCAGCAGTTTCTATCGGGACATCACAGATACGCAGTATTTT
TRBV5-1	TRBJ1-6	-	-	CASSSGGVSSSPLHF	TGCGCCAGCAGCTCAGGAGGGGTAAGTTCTTCACCCCTCCACTTT
TRBV5-1	TRBJ1-3	-	-	CASSFGSSTGNTIYF	TGCGCCAGCAGCTTCGGCTCCTCAACTGGAAACACCATATATTTT
TRBV11-3	TRBJ2-7	-	-	CASSLSMRDEQYF	TGTGCCAGCAGCTTATCTATGAGGGACGAGCAGTACTTC
TRBV7-2	TRBJ2-1	-	-	CASSFDLSYNEQFF	TGTGCCAGCAGCTTTGATCTCTCCTACAATGAGCAGTTCTTC
TRBV10-2	TRBJ1-4	-	TRBD1	CASSWTGGTEKLFF	TGCGCCAGCAGTTGGACAGGGGGCACTGAAAAACTGTTTTTT
TRBV4-2	TRBJ2-1	-	TRBD1	CASTRGPLSYNEQFF	TGTGCCAGTACGAGGGGGCCTCTCTCCTACAATGAGCAGTTCTTC
TRBV5-8	TRBJ1-5	-	TRBD1	CASSLHRGGNQPQHF	TGTGCCAGCAGCTTGCACAGGGGAGGCAATCAGCCCCAGCATTTT
TRBV19	TRBJ1-4	-	-	CASSTNHGRGNEKLFF	TGTGCCAGTAGTACAAACCATGGCAGGGGAAATGAAAAACTGTTTTTT
TRBV4-1	TRBJ2-3	-	TRBD2	CASSLGLAGTSTDTQYF	TGCGCCAGCAGCCTAGGACTAGCGGGGACTAGCACAGATACGCAGTATTTT
TRBV6-1	TRBJ2-1	-	-	CASSEPTGNEQFF	TGTGCCAGCAGCGAGCCCACAGGGAATGAGCAGTTCTTC
TRBV6-5	TRBJ1-5	-	-	CASSLNHSFNQPQHF	TGTGCCAGCAGTCTAAACCACAGTTTCAATCAGCCCCAGCATTTT
TRBV6-5	TRBJ1-1	-	-	CASRIQGISTEAFF	TGTGCCAGCAGGATCCAGGGGATTTCCACTGAAGCTTTCTTT
TRBV19	TRBJ1-3	-	-	CASRDYSGNTIYF	TGTGCCAGTAGGGACTACTCTGGAAACACCATATATTTT
TRBV5-1	TRBJ2-5	once	-	CASSLNREETQYF	TGCGCCAGCAGCCTTAACAGGGAAGAGACCCAGTACTTC
TRBV19	TRBJ2-1	few	-	CASSLQDYNEQFF	TGTGCCAGTAGTCTACAGGACTACAATGAGCAGTTCTTC
TRBV7-2	TRBJ1-2	-	-	CASSLGSRYGYTF	TGTGCCAGCAGCTTAGGGTCGCGCTATGGCTACACCTTC
TRBV29-1	TRBJ1-2	-	-	CSAPLPGHSNYGYTF	TGCAGCGCTCCCCTCCCGGGACACTCTAACTATGGCTACACCTTC
TRBV5-1	TRBJ1-2	-	TRBD1	CASSLGQGNYGYTF	TGCGCCAGCAGCCTGGGACAGGGAAACTATGGCTACACCTTC